This is a list of T cell receptor beta chains from one sample in a study of cytomegalovirus exposure and HLA in healthy donors. Profiled with immunoSEQ multiplex PCR; TCRdb holds only in-frame clones, not every one. Of around 250,000 clones in the sample, about 86% were seen once. The source material was PBMCs. Source of these receptors: a woman aged 55-69 years in good health and CMV-seropositive. Both conserved end residues are part of each CDR3. A D gene is named only where the DNA matches it firmly. Expanded clones get a size class; other rows say once, few or many, or leave the size out.

cdr3_nt | cdr3_aa | d_call | j_call | clone_size | v_call
TGTGCCAGCAGGTCCGGGACTAGCGGGAGTATTAATAGTGAGCAGTTCTTC | CASRSGTSGSINSEQFF | TRBD2 | TRBJ2-1 | . | TRBV7-2
TGTGCCAGCGCAGCCCGATCCCGGGACAGTAGAGCTTTCTTT | CASAARSRDSRAFF | TRBD1 | TRBJ1-1 | . | TRBV6-1
TGTGCCTGGAGTGTACGCACAGGGCCCAATGGCTACACCTTC | CAWSVRTGPNGYTF | . | TRBJ1-2 | . | TRBV30
TGCGCCAGCAGCCAAGAGGGAGCAGGACTTAGCGGGAGGGGGAATGAGCAGTTCTTC | CASSQEGAGLSGRGNEQFF | TRBD2 | TRBJ2-1 | . | TRBV4-1
TGTGCCAGCAGGACGACAGGGGGGAGAGAAAAACTGTTTTTT | CASRTTGGREKLFF | TRBD1 | TRBJ1-4 | . | TRBV6-1
TGTGCCAGCAGTTCCTACACTGAAGCTTTCTTT | CASSSYTEAFF | . | TRBJ1-1 | . | TRBV25-1
TGTGCCAGCAGCCCCGGGTTCTTAAACGAGCAGTACTTC | CASSPGFLNEQYF | . | TRBJ2-7 | . | TRBV28
TGCGCCAGCAGCCACCCCGGGACAGGGGATAGTAACCGTAATCAGCCCCAGCATTTT | CASSHPGTGDSNRNQPQHF | TRBD1 | TRBJ1-5 | few | TRBV4-1
TGTGCCAGCTCTCTTCCGACAGTCTTCAATCAGCCCCAGCATTTT | CASSLPTVFNQPQHF | . | TRBJ1-5 | . | TRBV28
TGTGCCATCAGTGAGTGGGGACTAGCGGGAGATGAGCAGTTCTTC | CAISEWGLAGDEQFF | TRBD2 | TRBJ2-1 | . | TRBV10-3
TGTGCCAGCTCACTTTCCGGGATGGGAGCCTACGAGCAGTACTTC | CASSLSGMGAYEQYF | . | TRBJ2-7 | . | TRBV18